This TCR beta chain was found in a study of long-term antiretroviral therapy in people with HIV. Turning to this clone: The antigen is unknown.

V lost 3 bases, J lost 4 bases, and 13 bases lay in between. CDR3 length: 14 residues. CDR1 LGHNA and CDR2 YSLEER come from the germline V gene. Donors each had at least one pre-ART PBMC sample and at least two post-ART ones. Cryopreserved PBMC numbered roughly 0.85-10 million per sample before DNA extraction. An immunoSEQ assay, version v3.0, was performed at survey level. The protocol was immunoSEQ multiplex PCR, while the TCRdb copy is restricted to in-frame clones and leaves out a portion. The sample lists 30,000 to 50,000 clones, 65% to 90% occurring once. Study-wide results and caveats: Clonal populations expanded prior to ART predominated within the repertoire at all time points. Even long-term ART left TRB diversity below transplant donor controls, despite gains.

Sample: unsorted PBMCs, taken just before starting antiretroviral therapy. This rearrangement joins TRBV4-3 to TRBJ2-7, with D uncertain. The receptor was isolated from a woman aged 18-30 years with HIV. The DNA for the CDR3 is TGCGCCAGCAGCCAGGAACGGAAGAAATACGAGCAGTACTTC. Translated, it gives CASSQERKKYEQYF.